The clone carrying this TCR beta chain has more than one count but fewer than ten. Its specificity is unknown. The authors incorporated unique molecular identifiers into the TCR beta cDNA libraries. Between about 0.9 and 11 million T cells gave rise to a few hundred thousand cDNA molecules. TCRdb redid the calling of the PCR reads with MiXCR, one entry per CDR3 protein. The sample has approximately 360,000 distinct CDR3 sequences; 30% to 45% are singletons. Trimming took off 3 bases at V and 2 bases at J, with 13 bases between the two ends. The CDR3 has 14 residues. Germline V gene data show CDR1 as DFQATT and CDR2 as SNEGSKA (reference sequence). This entry belongs to a study of post-analysis software for immune sequencing data. Study background: Multiple sclerosis in the patients followed relapsing-remitting, secondary progressive and progressive-relapsing courses. Study-level points and caveats: Compared against controls, patients with multiple sclerosis displayed significantly lower normalized Chao1 diversity. Controls had lower frequencies than patients of 4 or 5 TRBV segments, which included TRBV5-6, TRBV5-1 and TRBV20-1. By F measure, strong co-clustering occurred among samples prepared in the same batch.

This TCR was recovered from a girl aged 10-17 years with multiple sclerosis. Material: blood. The V gene is TRBV20-1, the J gene TRBJ1-2; tentatively, D is TRBD1 (6 bases). The CDR3 DNA is TGCAGTGCTAGGAGAGACAGGAACAACTATGGCTACACCTTC. Its translation: CSARRDRNNYGYTF.